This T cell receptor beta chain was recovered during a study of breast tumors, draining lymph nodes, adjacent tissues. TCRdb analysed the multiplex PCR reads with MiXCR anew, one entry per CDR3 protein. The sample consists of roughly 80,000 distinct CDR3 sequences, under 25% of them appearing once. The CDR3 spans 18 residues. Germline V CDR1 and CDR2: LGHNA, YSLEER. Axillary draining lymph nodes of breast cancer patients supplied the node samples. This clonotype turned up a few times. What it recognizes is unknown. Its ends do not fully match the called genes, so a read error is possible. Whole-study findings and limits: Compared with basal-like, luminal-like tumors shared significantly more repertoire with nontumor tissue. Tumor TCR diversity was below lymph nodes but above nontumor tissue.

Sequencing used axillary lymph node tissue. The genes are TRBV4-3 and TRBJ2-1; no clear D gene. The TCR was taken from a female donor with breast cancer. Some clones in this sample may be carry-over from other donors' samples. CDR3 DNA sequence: TGCGCCAGCAGCCAAGATCTAAAACGGACGAGCTCCTACAATGAGCAGGTCTTC. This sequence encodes CASSQDLKRTSSYNEQVF.